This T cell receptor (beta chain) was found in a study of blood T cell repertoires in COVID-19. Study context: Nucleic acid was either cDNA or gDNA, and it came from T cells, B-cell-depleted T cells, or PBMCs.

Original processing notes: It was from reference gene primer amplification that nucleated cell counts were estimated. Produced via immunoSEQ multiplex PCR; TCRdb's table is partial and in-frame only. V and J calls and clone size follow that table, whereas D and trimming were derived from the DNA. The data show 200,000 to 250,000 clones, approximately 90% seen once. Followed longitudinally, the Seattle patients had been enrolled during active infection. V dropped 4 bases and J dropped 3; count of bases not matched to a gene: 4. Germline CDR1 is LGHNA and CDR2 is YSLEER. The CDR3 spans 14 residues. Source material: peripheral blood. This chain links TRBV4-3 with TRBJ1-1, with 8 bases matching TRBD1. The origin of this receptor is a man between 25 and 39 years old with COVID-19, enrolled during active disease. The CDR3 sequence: CASSPLQGDTEAFF. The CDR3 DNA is TGCGCCAGCAGCCCATTACAGGGGGACACTGAAGCTTTCTTT.